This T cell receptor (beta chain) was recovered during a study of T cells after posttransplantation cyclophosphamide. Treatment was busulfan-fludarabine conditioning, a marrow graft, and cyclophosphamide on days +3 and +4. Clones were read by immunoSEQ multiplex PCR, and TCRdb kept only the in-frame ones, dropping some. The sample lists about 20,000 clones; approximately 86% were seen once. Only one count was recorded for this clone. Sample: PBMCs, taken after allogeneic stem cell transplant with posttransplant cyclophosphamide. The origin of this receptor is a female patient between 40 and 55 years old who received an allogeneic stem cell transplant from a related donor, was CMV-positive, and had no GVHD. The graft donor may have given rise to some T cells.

The CDR3 spells CARVSKSKTGVLSPLHF. CDR3 coding DNA: TGTGCCAGAGTTTCAAAATCAAAGACAGGGGTTTTATCACCCCTCCACTTT. The V gene is TRBV28, the J gene TRBJ1-6; 8 bases line up with TRBD1. V lost 9 bases and J lost 10; bases outside the gene matches: 20. CDR1 is MDHEN and CDR2 is SYDVKM in the germline V gene. The CDR3 is 17 residues long.